These 8 T cell receptor beta chains share one sample of origin, sequenced in a study of cytomegalovirus exposure and HLA in healthy donors listed by TCRdb under 2017. The library came from the immunoSEQ multiplex PCR assay. For the multiplex PCR, a mixture combining 60 forward primers for TCR Vbeta segments and 13 reverse primers for TCR Jbeta segments was used. TCRdb carries this immuneACCESS record with in-frame sequences only. Its versions omit some clonotypes, under half of them owing to an unresolved V gene in the studies checked, with the rest unexplained. For this sample there are 55,000 or so clones; 82% appear just once. Around 1.6% of the sample goes to the ten largest clones. The sequencing input was PBMCs. These receptors were taken from a man aged 30-40 years in good health and CMV-seronegative.

This chain links TRBV30 with TRBJ1-1, with 8 positions matching TRBD1. V lost 7 bases to trimming and J lost 0 bases; unmatched junction nucleotides: 7. Germline values: CDR1 GTSNPN, CDR2 SVGIG (reference sequence). CDR3 size: 14 residues. The CDR3 sequence is CASLRTGLNTEAFF. The DNA of the CDR3 is TGTGCCTCCCTCCGGACAGGGCTGAACACTGAAGCTTTCTTT.

The V gene is TRBV5-4, the J gene TRBJ1-1; TRBD1 might be the D (5 bases). Trimming took 0 bases from V and 5 from J, leaving 17 bases between them. Germline CDR1 is SGHNT and CDR2 is YYREEE (reference sequence). The CDR3 consists of 16 residues. Here the CDR3 DNA reads TGTGCCAGCAGCTTGGGCCCCCAGGGCGTAGGAACTGAAGCTTTCTTT. This codes for CASSLGPQGVGTEAFF.

The rearrangement joins TRBV10-1 to TRBJ1-6, with 10 positions matching TRBD1. Germline assignment: CDR1 WNHNN and CDR2 SYGVQD (reference sequence). The CDR3 has 19 residues. Trimming took 5 bases from V and 2 from J; bases not matched to a gene: 12. CDR3 DNA: TGCGCCAGCAGTCCCGACAGGGGGCGGAGGTTAGCCTATAATTCACCCCTCCACTTT. It codes for CASSPDRGRRLAYNSPLHF.

J is TRBJ1-4 and V is TRBV18; TRBD1 is a possible D gene (6 bases). Germline lookup yields CDR1 KGHSH and CDR2 LQKENI. The germline V and J ends were trimmed by 6 bases and 3 bases, with 8 bases remaining between them. The CDR3 runs to 13 residues. The chain's CDR3 is CASSQGSNEKLFF. In DNA form, the CDR3 reads TGTGCCAGCTCTCAGGGGTCTAATGAAAAACTGTTTTTT.

The chain recombines TRBV25-1 with TRBJ2-5, with D uncertain. With 2 bases removed from V and 2 bases from J, the gap between germline ends came to 9 bases. CDR1 MGHDK and CDR2 SYGVNS come from the germline V gene. This CDR3 spans 14 amino acids. The CDR3 DNA reads TGTGCCAGCAGTGAAGAACTCCCTCAAGAGACCCAGTACTTC. Translation gives CASSEELPQETQYF.

The V call is TRBV7-3, the J call TRBJ2-5; perhaps TRBD2 as D (6 bases). Deletions cut 1 base from V and 4 bases from J, with 10 bases between. CDR1 is SGHTA and CDR2 is FQGTGA in the germline V gene. The CDR3 is 14 residues long. CDR3 bases: TGTGCCAGCAGCTTAAATGGGCGGGGAGAGACCCAGTACTTC. Its protein is CASSLNGRGETQYF.

This chain links TRBV5-6 with TRBJ1-5, with TRBD1 matching 7 bases. This CDR3 has 13 amino acids. The germline CDR1 and CDR2 sequences are SGHDT and YYEEEE. Trimming removed 4 bases from V and 4 bases from J; junction bases left unmatched: 2. CDR3 sequence: CASSQDRNQPQHF. The CDR3 DNA sequence: TGTGCCAGCAGCCAGGACAGGAATCAGCCCCAGCATTTT.

The chain has TRBV30 and TRBJ1-1; D uncertain. The V end was cut by 0 bases, the J end by 1 base, with 9 bases between. The length of the CDR3 is 14 residues. Per the germline V gene, CDR1 is GTSNPN and CDR2 is SVGIG (reference sequence). CDR3 sequence reads: CAWSVQWSNTEAFF. CDR3 nucleotides: TGTGCCTGGAGTGTACAGTGGTCGAACACTGAAGCTTTCTTT. The full variable domain, rest sourced from reference TRBV30 and TRBJ1-1, is SQTIHQWPATLVQPVGSPLSLECTVEGTSNPNLYWYRQAAGRGLQLLFYSVGIGQISSEVPQNLSASRPQDRQFILSSKKLLLSDSGFYLCAWSVQWSNTEAFFGQGTRLTVV.